These T cell receptor beta chains were read from a single sample in a study of human T cells and chemical hapten exposure. TCRdb fed the RACE reads into MiXCR, producing one record per CDR3 protein. This table has some 110,000 distinct CDR3 sequences, under 40% appearing once. This sample comprised whole blood, obtained in connection with sensitization to the hapten diphenylcyclopropenone (DPC). The receptors derive from a man in his forties or fifties with alopecia areata. Some clones in this sample may be carry-over from other donors' samples. Both conserved end residues are part of each CDR3. A D gene is named only where the DNA matches it firmly.

d_gene,j_gene,v_gene,CDR3aa
NA,TRBJ1-2,TRBV3-1,CASSQVAGYYGYTF
TRBD2,TRBJ2-7,TRBV9,CASSVDLAGGLYEQYF
NA,TRBJ2-6,TRBV7-2,CASRLNSGANVLTF
TRBD1,TRBJ1-1,TRBV7-9,CASSPDRGLGTEAFF
NA,TRBJ2-1,TRBV20-1,CSARVGVSLYDEQFF
NA,TRBJ2-3,TRBV11-3,CASSLDTFTDTQYF
NA,TRBJ1-4,TRBV12-3/TRBV12-4,CASRRGLDEKLFF
NA,TRBJ2-5,TRBV9,CASSAGGQAGETQYF
TRBD2,TRBJ2-3,TRBV25-1,CASSRSSGIADTQYF
NA,TRBJ1-6,TRBV4-2,CASSQDTSYNSPLHF
TRBD1,TRBJ2-2,TRBV5-1,CASSPGQQTGELFF
NA,TRBJ1-2,TRBV19,CASNFLGGNYGYTF
NA,TRBJ1-5,TRBV2,CASSEGGPLFNQPQHF
TRBD2,TRBJ2-7,TRBV10-3,CAISGTSGLYEQYF
NA,TRBJ2-7,TRBV30,CAWSVRQGPYEQYF
TRBD2,TRBJ2-3,TRBV3-1,CASSQEGTRLFTDTQYF
NA,TRBJ2-3,TRBV27,CASSSAATDTQYF